One and the same sample provided the 10 T cell receptor beta chains below, sequenced in a study of cytotoxic CD8 clonotypes in ibrutinib-treated CLL. Produced via immunoSEQ multiplex PCR; TCRdb's table is partial and in-frame only. The sample consists of about 300,000 clones, 76% of them appearing once. Source: PBMCs, taken at disease progression, from a patient treated with ibrutinib. These receptors were taken from a human donor with chronic lymphocytic leukemia.

The V gene is TRBV7-3, the J gene TRBJ2-2; D may be TRBD1 (5 bases). The CDR3 length is 14 residues. Per germline, CDR1 SGHTA and CDR2 FQGTGA. V was cut by 3 bases and J by 6 bases, with 11 bases left in between. The CDR3 sequence: CASSFQGGAGELFF. DNA for the CDR3: TGTGCCAGCAGCTTCCAGGGTGGGGCCGGGGAGCTGTTTTTT.

A few counts support this clone. The chain links TRBV6-1 to TRBJ2-5; 8 bases match TRBD1. Germline V lookup: CDR1 MNHNS, CDR2 SASEGT. The length of the CDR3 is 14 residues. Trimming removed 4 bases from V and 5 bases from J; junction bases left unmatched: 6. CDR3 bases: TGTGCCAGCAGTGGCGACAGGGGTGGGGAGACCCAGTACTTC. Translating it yields CASSGDRGGETQYF.

This clone was counted a single time. The V call is TRBV10-1, the J call TRBJ2-1; D is perhaps TRBD2 (5 bases). The CDR3 length is 16 residues. The V end was cut by 3 bases, the J end by 1 base, with 13 bases between. Looked up from germline, CDR1 is WNHNN and CDR2 is SYGVQD (reference sequence). The CDR3 reads CASSDASPISYNEQFF. The CDR3 DNA reads as TGCGCCAGCAGTGATGCTAGCCCTATATCCTACAATGAGCAGTTCTTC.

The chain recombines TRBV25-1 with TRBJ2-4; 8 nucleotides agree with TRBD1. CDR1 is MGHDK, CDR2 SYGVNS, per germline. The CDR3 is made up of 14 amino acids. J was trimmed by 6 bases and V by 6 bases; bases with no gene match: 7. In DNA, the CDR3 is TGTGCCAGCAGGGGAGGACAGGGTGGAAACATTCAGTACTTC. Residues: CASRGGQGGNIQYF.

The chain links TRBV2 to TRBJ2-7, with D possibly called TRBD1 or TRBD2 (5 bases each). This CDR3 has 15 residues. Trimming left V 0 bases short and J 2 bases short, with 11 bases between. Germline V CDR1 and CDR2: SNHLY, FYNNEI. The chain's CDR3 is CASSEAGVEPYEQYF. CDR3 coding DNA: TGTGCCAGCAGTGAAGCGGGGGTTGAACCCTACGAGCAGTACTTC.

This clone was counted a single time. The V call is TRBV9, the J call TRBJ2-2, with D perhaps TRBD2 (6 bases). The germline V gene has CDR1 SGDLS and CDR2 YYNGEE. This CDR3 contains 17 residues. Between the trimmed V and J ends, which lost 0 bases and 6 bases, there was a span of 18 bases. CDR3 in amino acids: CASSVAPGLPMAGELFF. CDR3 coding DNA: TGTGCCAGCAGCGTAGCCCCGGGACTCCCCATGGCCGGGGAGCTGTTTTTT.

The gene calls are TRBV5-4 and TRBJ2-7; 7 nucleotides match TRBD2. The trim removed 4 bases at V and 6 bases at J, leaving 10 bases unmatched. This CDR3 is built from 14 residues. CDR1 and CDR2 from the germline V gene are SGHNT and YYREEE (reference sequence). CDR3 nucleotides: TGTGCCAGCAGCCTCTTTCCCGGGACTATCGAGCAGTACTTC. It encodes CASSLFPGTIEQYF.

This sequence joins TRBV28 and TRBJ1-2, with D possibly TRBD1 on 6 matching bases. Germline CDR1 is MDHEN and CDR2 is SYDVKM. The length of the CDR3 is 14 residues. The V end was cut by 6 bases, the J end by 5 bases, with 16 bases between. The CDR3 region is CASRKQGFPYGYTF. The CDR3 nucleotides are TGTGCCAGCAGAAAACAGGGTTTTCCTTATGGCTACACCTTC.

The chain is built from TRBV5-8 and TRBJ1-5; D gene uncertain. Deletions cut 1 base from V and 0 bases from J, with 8 bases between. The CDR3 sequence is 15 residues long. Germline CDR1 is SGHTS and CDR2 is YDEGEE. CDR3 loop: CASSLWHNSNQPQHF. CDR3 coding DNA: TGTGCCAGCAGCTTGTGGCACAATAGCAATCAGCCCCAGCATTTT.

The DNA of the CDR3 is TGTGCCAGCAGCTTAAGTTCTGGGGTAGATTCAGATACGCAGTATTTT. Amino acid sequence: CASSLSSGVDSDTQYF. The chain uses TRBV7-2 and TRBJ2-3; D is undetermined. The V end lost 2 bases, the J end lost 4 bases, and 16 bases lay between the germline ends. The CDR3 runs 16 residues. Germline CDR1 reads SGHTA; CDR2 reads FQGNSA.